This entry features one TCR beta chain sequence. What it binds is not known. The CDR3 has 12 amino acids. These data belong to a study of cytomegalovirus exposure and HLA in healthy donors. Study details: Among the approximately 400 donors who were genotyped, roughly 85% fell in the genetic ancestry cluster that is associated with self-reported Caucasian donors. Regarding the study as a whole: Most likely, a cluster of highly shared sequence variants arose as a sequencing artifact. Several top significant clusters appeared, in a later analysis, to be linked to common viral pathogens.

PCR amplification relied on 60 Vbeta primers (plus 13 Jbeta primers). Generated by immunoSEQ multiplex PCR, the TCRdb table keeps only in-frame clones and is missing some. The sample yields about 130,000 clones, approximately 80% seen once. Every donor was a healthy person donating bone marrow. The sequenced material came from PBMCs. The chain has TRBV21-1 and TRBJ2-7; TRBD2, the D gene given by the table, was not confirmed from the DNA. TRBV21-1 is a documented pseudogene. The TCR was taken from a man aged 18 to 35 in good health and CMV-seronegative. CDR3: CATERSSYEQYF. As DNA, the CDR3 is TGTGCCACAGAGAGGAGCTCCTACGAGCAGTACTTC.